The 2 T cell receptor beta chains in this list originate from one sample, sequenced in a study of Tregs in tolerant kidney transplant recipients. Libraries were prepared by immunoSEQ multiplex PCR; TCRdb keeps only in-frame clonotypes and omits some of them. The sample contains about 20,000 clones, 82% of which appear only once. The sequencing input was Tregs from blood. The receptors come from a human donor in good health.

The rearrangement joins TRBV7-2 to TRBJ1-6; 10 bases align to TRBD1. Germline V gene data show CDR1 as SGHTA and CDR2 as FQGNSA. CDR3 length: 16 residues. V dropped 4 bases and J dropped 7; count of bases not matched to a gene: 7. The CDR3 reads CASSSTDRGRNSPLHF. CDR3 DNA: TGTGCCAGCAGCTCAACAGACAGGGGGCGGAATTCACCCCTCCACTTT.

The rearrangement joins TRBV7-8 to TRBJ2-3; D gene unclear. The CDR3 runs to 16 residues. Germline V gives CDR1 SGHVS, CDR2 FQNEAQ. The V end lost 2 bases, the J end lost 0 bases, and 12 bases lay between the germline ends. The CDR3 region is CASSLYGGTSTDTQYF. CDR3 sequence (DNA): TGTGCCAGCAGCTTATACGGCGGTACTAGCACAGATACGCAGTATTTT.